The 5 T cell receptor beta chains presented below share a single source sample, sequenced in a study of T cells after yellow fever vaccination. TCRdb reanalysed the 5' RACE reads using MiXCR and keeps one entry per CDR3 protein. The sample consists of around 180,000 distinct CDR3 sequences, 6.2% of them appearing once. The sample here was CD4+ T cells sorted from PBMCs, taken on the day of the first yellow fever vaccination. The source of these receptors is a man aged 18 to 29 who received the YFV17D yellow fever vaccine.

This clonotype was found many times. This sequence joins TRBV5-1 and TRBJ2-3; the match to TRBD2 covers 11 bases. The V gene's germline CDR1 is SGHRS and CDR2 YFSETQ. The CDR3 is made up of 17 amino acids. Trimming at V came to 4 bases and at J to 2 bases, leaving 9 bases not matched to a gene. CDR3 in amino acids: CASSPLQLAGDTDTQYF. The CDR3 DNA reads as TGCGCCAGCAGCCCTCTACAACTAGCGGGGGACACAGATACGCAGTATTTT.

The chain employs TRBV9 and TRBJ2-3; 11 positions match TRBD2. The CDR3 length is 20 residues. From germline, CDR1 is SGDLS and CDR2 YYNGEE. V gave up 4 bases and J gave up 0 bases; unmatched junction bases: 16. CDR3 amino acids: CASSPRLAGSRFTSTDTQYF. CDR3 in DNA: TGTGCCAGCAGCCCCCGACTAGCGGGGTCCCGATTCACTAGCACAGATACGCAGTATTTT. Looking up the rest from reference TRBV9 and TRBJ2-3 gives the full variable domain: DSGVTQTPKHLITATGQRVTLRCSPRSGDLSVYWYQQSLDQGLQFLIQYYNGEERAKGNILERFSAQQFPDLHSELNLSSLELGDSALYFCASSPRLAGSRFTSTDTQYFGPGTRLTVL.

This clonotype has a count of ten or more. This CDR3 reads CASSLEPHTDTQYF. CDR3 DNA sequence: TGTGCCAGCAGCTTGGAGCCCCACACAGATACGCAGTATTTT. The chain employs TRBV5-5 and TRBJ2-3; D not certain. Looked up from germline, CDR1 is SGHKS and CDR2 is YYEKEE (reference sequence). Deletions cut 0 bases from V and 2 bases from J, with 7 bases between. The CDR3 is 14 amino acids.

About this clonotype itself: A much larger clone sits a single nucleotide away, making a read error possible. The chain has TRBV28 and TRBJ2-7; D not resolved. Germline assignment: CDR1 MDHEN and CDR2 SYDVKM. Trimming removed 7 bases at V and 7 bases at J, with 17 bases between. The CDR3 extends over 13 amino acids. CDR3 nucleotide sequence: TGTGCCAGCACTAAAGGGTGGTCGGAAGAGCAGTACGTC. It specifies CASTKGWSEEQYV.

The chain couples TRBV6-5 to TRBJ1-3; D is undetermined. The CDR3 is 14 residues long. Germline CDR1 reads MNHEY; CDR2 reads SVGAGI. V was clipped by 4 bases and J by 7 bases, with 14 bases between them. CDR3 loop: CASSSGPYGNTIYF. The CDR3, as DNA: TGTGCCAGCAGTTCTGGACCCTACGGGAACACCATATATTTT.